The TCR beta chain under discussion was sequenced for a study of blood T cell repertoires in COVID-19. Study at large: COVID-19 samples collected from the United States, Italy and Spain covered acute and convalescent phases. Sources were T cells, B-cell-depleted T cells, or PBMCs; the material itself was cDNA or gDNA.

How the authors handled the data: Amplification of reference gene primers provided the estimated nucleated cell counts. Profiling relied on immunoSEQ multiplex PCR, and the TCRdb table lists in-frame clones only, not all of them. V and J calls and clone size come straight from that table; D and trimming were deduced from the DNA. The table records roughly 280,000 clones, roughly 86% of them present only once. There are 15 residues in the CDR3. V lost 1 base and J lost 4; bases outside the gene matches: 6. Per the germline V gene, CDR1 is SNHLY and CDR2 is FYNNEI. This clonotype was sampled from a man aged 40-55 years with active or convalescent COVID-19. The sequencing input was peripheral blood. This chain connects TRBV2 to TRBJ2-7; 8 nucleotides line up with TRBD1. This chain's CDR3 is CASSEGGQVLYEQYF. CDR3 DNA: TGTGCCAGCAGTGAAGGGGGACAGGTTCTGTACGAGCAGTACTTC.